This T cell receptor beta chain came from a study of blood T cell repertoires in COVID-19. The wider study: The study drew acute and convalescent COVID-19 samples from the United States, Italy and Spain.

The CDR3 consists of 13 residues. The V gene lost 2 bases and the J gene lost 7 bases, with 6 bases spanning the gap. The authors' processing: Using reference gene primer amplification, nucleated cell counts were estimated. Clones were read by immunoSEQ multiplex PCR, and TCRdb kept only the in-frame ones, dropping some. The V and J calls and clone size were taken over from that table, and D and trimming were inferred from the DNA. The sample lists 410,000 or so clones, 70% to 90% occurring once. The genes are TRBV12-3 or TRBV12-4 and TRBJ1-6; D remains ambiguous. The sequenced sample consisted of peripheral blood. The sequence was collected from a woman aged 25 to 39 with active or convalescent COVID-19. Here the CDR3 DNA reads TGTGCCAGCAGTTTACGGGAAAATTCACCCCTCCACTTT. Its translation is CASSLRENSPLHF.